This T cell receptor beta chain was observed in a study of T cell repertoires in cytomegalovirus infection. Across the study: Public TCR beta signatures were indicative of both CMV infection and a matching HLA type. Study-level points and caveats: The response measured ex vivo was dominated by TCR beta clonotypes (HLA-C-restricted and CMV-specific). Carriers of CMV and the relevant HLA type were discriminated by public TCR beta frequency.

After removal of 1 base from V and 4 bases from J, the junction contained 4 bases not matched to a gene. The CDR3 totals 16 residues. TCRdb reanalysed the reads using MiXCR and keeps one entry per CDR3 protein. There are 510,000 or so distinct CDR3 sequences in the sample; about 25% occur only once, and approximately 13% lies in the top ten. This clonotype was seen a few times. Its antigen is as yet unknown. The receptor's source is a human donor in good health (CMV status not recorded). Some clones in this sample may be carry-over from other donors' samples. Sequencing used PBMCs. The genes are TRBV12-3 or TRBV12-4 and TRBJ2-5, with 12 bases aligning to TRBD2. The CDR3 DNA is TGTGCCAGCAGTTTAGAACTAGCGGGAGGTGGAGAGACCCAGTACTTC. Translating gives CASSLELAGGGETQYF.